This TCR beta chain was found in a study of response to subunit inactivated influenza vaccine. Germline V CDR1 and CDR2: MDHEN, SYDVKM. This CDR3 is 16 amino acids long. The V and J ends lost 6 bases and 3 bases respectively, with 21 bases between them. One entry per CDR3 protein results from TCRdb running MiXCR on the RT-PCR reads. The data show around 580,000 distinct CDR3 sequences, approximately 15% seen once. This sequence originates from a man aged 50-59 years who received an inactivated influenza vaccine. The V and J genes are TRBV28 and TRBJ2-7, with D possibly TRBD1 on 6 matching bases. Sequenced material: PBMCs from blood, taken about 11 days after vaccination. The CDR3, as DNA: TGTGCCAGCAGCTCCCCCCCAGGGGTTTGGGTCTACGAGCAGTACTTC. This encodes CASSSPPGVWVYEQYF.